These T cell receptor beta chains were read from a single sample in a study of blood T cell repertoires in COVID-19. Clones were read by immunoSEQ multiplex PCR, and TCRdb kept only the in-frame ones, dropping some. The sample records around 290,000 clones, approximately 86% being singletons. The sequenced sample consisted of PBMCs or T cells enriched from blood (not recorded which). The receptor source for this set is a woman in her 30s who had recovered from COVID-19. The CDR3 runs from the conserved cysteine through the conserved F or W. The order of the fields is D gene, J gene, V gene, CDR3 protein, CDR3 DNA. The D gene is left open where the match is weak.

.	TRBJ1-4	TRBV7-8	CASSLEPGSEKLFF	TGTGCCAGCAGCTTAGAACCGGGAAGCGAAAAACTGTTTTTT
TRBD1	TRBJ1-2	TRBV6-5	CASSIPQGARGYTF	TGTGCCAGCAGTATACCACAGGGGGCGCGAGGCTACACCTTC
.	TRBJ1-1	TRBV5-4	CASSLGWDIARTEAFF	TGTGCCAGCAGCTTGGGGTGGGACATAGCACGCACTGAAGCTTTCTTT
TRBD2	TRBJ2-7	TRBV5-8	CASSLGGGPYEQYF	TGTGCCAGCAGCTTGGGGGGGGGTCCCTACGAGCAGTACTTC
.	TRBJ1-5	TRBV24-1	CATSPGYVRDSQPQHF	TGTGCCACCAGTCCCGGTTACGTCCGTGACAGCCAGCCCCAGCATTTT
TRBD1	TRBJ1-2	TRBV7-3	CASSPGTGNGYTF	TGTGCCAGCAGCCCGGGGACAGGGAATGGCTACACCTTC
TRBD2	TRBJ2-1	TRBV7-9	CASSFPGTSGHNEQFF	TGTGCCAGCAGCTTTCCCGGGACTAGCGGACACAATGAGCAGTTCTTC
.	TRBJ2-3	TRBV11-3	CASSLQGSNTDTQYF	TGTGCCAGCAGCTTACAGGGGTCGAATACAGATACGCAGTATTTT
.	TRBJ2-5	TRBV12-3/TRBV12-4	CASSEQETQYF	TGTGCCAGCAGCGAGCAAGAGACCCAGTACTTC
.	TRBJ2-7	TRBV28	CASSLVYGSYEQYF	TGTGCCAGCAGTCTAGTGTACGGTTCCTACGAGCAGTACTTC
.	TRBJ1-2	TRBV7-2	CASSHPTGYGYTF	TGTGCCAGCAGCCACCCAACTGGCTATGGCTACACCTTC
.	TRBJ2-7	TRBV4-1	CASSKGLPTEQYF	TGCGCCAGCAGCAAGGGACTTCCTACCGAGCAGTACTTC
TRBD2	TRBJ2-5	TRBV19	CASSIILAGDETQYF	TGTGCCAGTAGTATAATCCTAGCGGGAGATGAGACCCAGTACTTC